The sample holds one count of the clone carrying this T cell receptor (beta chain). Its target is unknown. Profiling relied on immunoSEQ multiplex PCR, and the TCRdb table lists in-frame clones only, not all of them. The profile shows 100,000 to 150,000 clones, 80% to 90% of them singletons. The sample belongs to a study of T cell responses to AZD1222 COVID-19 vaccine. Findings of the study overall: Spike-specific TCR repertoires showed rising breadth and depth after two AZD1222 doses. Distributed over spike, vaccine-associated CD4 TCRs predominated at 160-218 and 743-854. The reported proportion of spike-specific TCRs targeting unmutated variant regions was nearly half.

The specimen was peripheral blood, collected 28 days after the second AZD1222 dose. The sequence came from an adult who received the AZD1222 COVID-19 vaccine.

In nucleotides, the CDR3 is TGTGCCAGCAGTCGGGACAGGGTCGACTATGGCTACACCTTC. It translates to CASSRDRVDYGYTF. This chain joins TRBV2 and TRBJ1-2, with 9 bases lining up with TRBD1. From germline, CDR1 is SNHLY and CDR2 FYNNEI. The V gene end was trimmed by 5 bases and the J gene end by 3 bases; junction bases not matched to a gene: 4. There are 14 residues in the CDR3. The complete variable domain, with remaining parts taken from reference TRBV2 and TRBJ1-2, reads EPEVTQTPSHQVTQMGQEVILRCVPISNHLYFYWYRQILGQKVEFLVSFYNNEISEKSEIFDDQFSVERPDGSNFTLKIRSTKLEDSAMYFCASSRDRVDYGYTFGSGTRLTVV.